Included here is one TCR beta chain sequence, with context. What it recognizes is unknown. The read ends 3 residues before the CDR3 terminus; that terminus is restored from the germline J gene. Prevalent HPV16 infections were excluded; only incident single HPV16 infections included. This record belongs to a study of T cells in women clearing cervical HPV infection. The wider study: No precancer developed; the control's incident HPV16 infection cleared within 12 months. For cases, blood was sampled a median approximately 150 days after lesion detection, interquartile range about 90 to 230 days.

Notes on the study in general: TRBV6-7 abundance was lower in cases than controls (approximately 0.11% versus 0.16%).

Germline CDR1 SGHAT, CDR2 FQNNGV. The CDR3 runs to 14 residues. Trimming cost V 1 base and J 1 base, with 7 bases left between them. The assay was immunoSEQ multiplex PCR, and TCRdb's table has in-frame clones only and misses some. Its table records 20,000 to 25,000 clones. The source material was blood buffy coat. The sequence came from a woman between 18 and 75 years old with a cervical HPV16 infection that either progressed to CIN3+ or cleared (not recorded which). V is TRBV11-2 and J is TRBJ2-5, with D perhaps TRBD1 (6 bases). This chain's CDR3 is CASSLGTVQETQYF. The sequenced CDR3 bases are TGTGCCAGCAGCTTAGGGACAGTCCAAGAGACC.